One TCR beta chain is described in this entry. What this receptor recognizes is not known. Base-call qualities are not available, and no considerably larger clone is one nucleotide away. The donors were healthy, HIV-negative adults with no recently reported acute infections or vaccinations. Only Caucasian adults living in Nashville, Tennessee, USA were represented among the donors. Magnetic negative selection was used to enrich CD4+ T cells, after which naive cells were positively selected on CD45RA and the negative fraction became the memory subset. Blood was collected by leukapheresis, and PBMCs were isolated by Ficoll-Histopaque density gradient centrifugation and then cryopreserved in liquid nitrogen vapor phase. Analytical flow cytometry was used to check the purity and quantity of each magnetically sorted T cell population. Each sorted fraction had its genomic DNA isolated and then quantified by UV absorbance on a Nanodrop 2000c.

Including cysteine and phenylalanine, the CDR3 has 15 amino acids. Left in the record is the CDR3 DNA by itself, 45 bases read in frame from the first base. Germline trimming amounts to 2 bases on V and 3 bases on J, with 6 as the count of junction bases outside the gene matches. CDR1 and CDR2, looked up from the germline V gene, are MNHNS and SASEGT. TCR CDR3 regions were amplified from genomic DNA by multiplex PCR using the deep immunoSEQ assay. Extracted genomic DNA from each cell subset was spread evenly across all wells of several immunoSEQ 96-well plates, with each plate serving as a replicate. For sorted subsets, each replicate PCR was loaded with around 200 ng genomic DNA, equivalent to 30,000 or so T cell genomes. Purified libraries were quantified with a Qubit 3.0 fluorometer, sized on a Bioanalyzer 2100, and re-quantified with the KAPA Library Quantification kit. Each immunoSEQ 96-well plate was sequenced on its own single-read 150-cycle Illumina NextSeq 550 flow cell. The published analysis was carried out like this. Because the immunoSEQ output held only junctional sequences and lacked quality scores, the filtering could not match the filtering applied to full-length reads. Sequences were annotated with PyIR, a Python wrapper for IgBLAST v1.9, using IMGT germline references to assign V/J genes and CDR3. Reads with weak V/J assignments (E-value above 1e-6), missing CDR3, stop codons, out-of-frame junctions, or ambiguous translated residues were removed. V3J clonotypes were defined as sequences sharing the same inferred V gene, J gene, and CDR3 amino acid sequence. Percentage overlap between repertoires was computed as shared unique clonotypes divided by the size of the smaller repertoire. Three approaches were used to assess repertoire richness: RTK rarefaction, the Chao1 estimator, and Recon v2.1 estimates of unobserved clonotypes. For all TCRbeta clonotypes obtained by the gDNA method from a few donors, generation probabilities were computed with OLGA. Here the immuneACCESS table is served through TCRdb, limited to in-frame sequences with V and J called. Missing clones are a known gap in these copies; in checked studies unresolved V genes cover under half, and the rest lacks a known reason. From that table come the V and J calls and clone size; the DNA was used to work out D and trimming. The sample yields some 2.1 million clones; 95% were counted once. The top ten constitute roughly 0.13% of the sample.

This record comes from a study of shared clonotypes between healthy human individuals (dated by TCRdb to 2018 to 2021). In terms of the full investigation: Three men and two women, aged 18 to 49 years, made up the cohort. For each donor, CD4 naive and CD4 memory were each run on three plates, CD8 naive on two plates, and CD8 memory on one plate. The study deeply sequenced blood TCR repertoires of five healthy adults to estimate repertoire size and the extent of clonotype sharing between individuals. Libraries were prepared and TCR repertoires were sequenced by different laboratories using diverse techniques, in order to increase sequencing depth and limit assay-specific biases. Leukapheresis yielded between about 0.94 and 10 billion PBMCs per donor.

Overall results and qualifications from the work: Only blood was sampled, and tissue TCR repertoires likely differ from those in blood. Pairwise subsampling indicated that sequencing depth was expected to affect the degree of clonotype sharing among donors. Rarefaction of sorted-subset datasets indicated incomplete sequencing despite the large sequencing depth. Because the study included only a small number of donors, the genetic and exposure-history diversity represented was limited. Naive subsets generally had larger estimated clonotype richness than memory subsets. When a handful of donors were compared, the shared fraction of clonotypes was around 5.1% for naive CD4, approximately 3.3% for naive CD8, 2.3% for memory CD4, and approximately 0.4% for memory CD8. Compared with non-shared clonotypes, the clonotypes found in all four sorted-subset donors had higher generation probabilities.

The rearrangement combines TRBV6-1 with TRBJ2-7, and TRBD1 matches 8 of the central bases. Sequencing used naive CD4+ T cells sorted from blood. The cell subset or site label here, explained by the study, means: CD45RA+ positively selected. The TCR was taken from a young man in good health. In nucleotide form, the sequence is TGTGCCAGCAGTGAATCAGGGGGCGCGGTCTACGAGCAGTACTTC. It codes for CASSESGGAVYEQYF.